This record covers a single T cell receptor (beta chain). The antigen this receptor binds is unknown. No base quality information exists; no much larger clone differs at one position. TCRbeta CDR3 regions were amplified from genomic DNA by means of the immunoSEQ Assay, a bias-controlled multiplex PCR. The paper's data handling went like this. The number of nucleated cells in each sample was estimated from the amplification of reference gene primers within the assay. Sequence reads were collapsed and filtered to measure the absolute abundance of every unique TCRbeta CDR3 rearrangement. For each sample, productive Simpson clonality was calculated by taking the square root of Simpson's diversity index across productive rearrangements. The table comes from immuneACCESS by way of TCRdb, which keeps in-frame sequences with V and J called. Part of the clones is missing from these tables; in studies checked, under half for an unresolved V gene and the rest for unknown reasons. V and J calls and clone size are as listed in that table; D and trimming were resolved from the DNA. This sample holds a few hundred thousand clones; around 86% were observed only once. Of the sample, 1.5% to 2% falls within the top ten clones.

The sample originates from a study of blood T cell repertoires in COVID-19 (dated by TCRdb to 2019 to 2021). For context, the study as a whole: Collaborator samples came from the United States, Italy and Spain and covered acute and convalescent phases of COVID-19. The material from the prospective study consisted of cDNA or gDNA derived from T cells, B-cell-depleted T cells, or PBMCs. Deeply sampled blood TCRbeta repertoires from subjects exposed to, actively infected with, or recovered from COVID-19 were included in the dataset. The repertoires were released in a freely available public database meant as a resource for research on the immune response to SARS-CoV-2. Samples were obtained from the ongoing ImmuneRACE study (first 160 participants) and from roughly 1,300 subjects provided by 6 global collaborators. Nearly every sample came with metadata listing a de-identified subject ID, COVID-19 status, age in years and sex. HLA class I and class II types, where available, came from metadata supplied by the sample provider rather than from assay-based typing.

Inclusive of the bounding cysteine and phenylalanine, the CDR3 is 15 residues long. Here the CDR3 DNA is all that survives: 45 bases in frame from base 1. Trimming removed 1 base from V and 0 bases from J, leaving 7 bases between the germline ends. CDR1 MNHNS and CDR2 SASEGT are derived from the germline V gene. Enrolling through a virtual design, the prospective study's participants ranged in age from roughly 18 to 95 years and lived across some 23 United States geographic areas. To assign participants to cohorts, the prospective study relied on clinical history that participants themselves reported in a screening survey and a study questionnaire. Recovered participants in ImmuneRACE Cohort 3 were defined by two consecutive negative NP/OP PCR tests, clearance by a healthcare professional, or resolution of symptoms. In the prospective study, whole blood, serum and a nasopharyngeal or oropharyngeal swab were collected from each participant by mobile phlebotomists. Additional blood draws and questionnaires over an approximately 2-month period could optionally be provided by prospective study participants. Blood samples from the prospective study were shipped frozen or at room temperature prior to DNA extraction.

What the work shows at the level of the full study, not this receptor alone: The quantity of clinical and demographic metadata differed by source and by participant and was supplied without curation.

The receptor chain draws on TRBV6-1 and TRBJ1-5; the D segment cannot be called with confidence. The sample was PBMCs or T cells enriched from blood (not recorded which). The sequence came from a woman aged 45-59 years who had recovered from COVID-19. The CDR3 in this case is CASSEDRYSNQPQHF. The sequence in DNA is TGTGCCAGCAGTGAAGACAGATATAGCAATCAGCCCCAGCATTTT.